These T cell receptor beta chains were read from a single sample in a study of blood T cell repertoires in COVID-19. The method was immunoSEQ multiplex PCR; TCRdb's version includes in-frame clones alone and lacks a portion of them. The table has hundreds of thousands of clones, about four fifths seen once. The sequencing input was peripheral blood. The receptors were sampled from an elderly woman with COVID-19, enrolled during active disease. Both conserved end residues are part of each CDR3. A D gene is named only where the DNA matches it firmly. Clone size appears in some rows only: once, few, many, or a class for an expanded clone.

d_gene	v_gene	j_gene	abundance	CDR3aa	CDR3nt
.	TRBV30	TRBJ1-1	.	CALTRMNTEAFF	TGTGCCTTGACACGAATGAACACTGAAGCTTTCTTT
.	TRBV4-1	TRBJ1-1	.	CASSQRKGQNAFF	TGCGCCAGCAGCCAACGTAAAGGACAGAACGCTTTCTTT
TRBD2	TRBV2	TRBJ2-3	.	CASRGGAGGTTQYF	TGTGCCAGCCGGGGGGGGGCCGGAGGTACTACGCAGTATTTT
.	TRBV18	TRBJ1-1	.	CASSLNGNTEAFF	TGTGCCAGCTCCCTAAACGGGAACACTGAAGCTTTCTTT
TRBD1	TRBV15	TRBJ2-1	.	CATSRDPTGGSYNEQFF	TGTGCCACCAGCAGAGATCCGACAGGGGGGTCCTACAATGAGCAGTTCTTC
.	TRBV2	TRBJ2-5	few	CASSAQQGQVTQYF	TGTGCCAGCAGTGCTCAGCAGGGGCAAGTGACCCAGTACTTC
.	TRBV10-3	TRBJ1-1	.	CAIRNGGDANTEAFF	TGTGCCATCAGAAACGGAGGGGATGCAAACACTGAAGCTTTCTTT
TRBD1	TRBV4-1	TRBJ2-7	.	CASSPLPEGARNEQYF	TGCGCCAGCAGCCCCCTTCCCGAGGGGGCGCGTAACGAGCAGTACTTC
.	TRBV5-1	TRBJ1-2	once	CASSLEGYYGYTF	TGCGCCAGCAGCTTGGAGGGGTACTATGGCTACACCTTC
.	TRBV6-2/TRBV6-3	TRBJ2-2	.	CASSPLRVATGELFF	TGTGCCAGCAGTCCCCTCAGGGTGGCCACCGGGGAGCTGTTTTTT
.	TRBV5-1	TRBJ2-7	.	CASSLWVLTESSYEQYF	TGCGCCAGCAGCTTGTGGGTTTTGACAGAGAGCTCCTACGAGCAGTACTTC
.	TRBV18	TRBJ1-3	few	CASSENSSGNTIYF	TGTGCCAGCTCGGAGAATTCCTCTGGAAACACCATATATTTT
TRBD2	TRBV7-2	TRBJ2-7	.	CASSLMREGMEQYF	TGTGCCAGCAGCTTAATGCGGGAGGGAATGGAGCAGTACTTC
TRBD2	TRBV5-1	TRBJ2-2	few	CASSFLAGADGELFF	TGCGCCAGCAGCTTCCTAGCGGGAGCGGACGGGGAGCTGTTTTTT
.	TRBV29-1	TRBJ2-5	once	CSVVPAGQETQYF	TGCAGCGTTGTCCCAGCGGGTCAAGAGACCCAGTACTTC
TRBD2	TRBV7-9	TRBJ2-2	few	CASSLPGLAGGFRELFF	TGTGCCAGCAGCTTGCCCGGACTAGCGGGGGGGTTTCGGGAGCTGTTTTTT
.	TRBV12-3/TRBV12-4	TRBJ1-1	.	CASSLTRRTEAFF	TGTGCCAGCAGTTTAACCCGGAGGACTGAAGCTTTCTTT
.	TRBV7-2	TRBJ1-2	once	CASSASRGAYGYTF	TGTGCCAGCAGCGCAAGCCGGGGGGCCTATGGCTACACCTTC
TRBD2	TRBV19	TRBJ2-3	.	CASSSLVAGAGTDTQYF	TGTGCCAGTAGTAGCCTCGTAGCGGGGGCCGGCACAGATACGCAGTATTTT
TRBD2	TRBV6-5	TRBJ2-2	few	CASSFSAGLGGELFF	TGTGCCAGCAGTTTTTCAGCGGGGTTGGGCGGGGAGCTGTTTTTT
TRBD2	TRBV11-2	TRBJ2-5	.	CASTRGDLPGAQYF	TGTGCCAGCACTCGGGGGGACCTGCCGGGGGCCCAGTACTTC
.	TRBV7-6	TRBJ2-1	.	CASSLGGGLGSYNEQFF	TGTGCCAGCAGCTTAGGAGGAGGGCTAGGGTCCTACAATGAGCAGTTCTTC
.	TRBV5-8	TRBJ1-4	.	CASSRPGATNEKLFF	TGTGCCAGCAGCCGGCCCGGGGCAACTAATGAAAAACTGTTTTTT
.	TRBV5-6	TRBJ2-5	few	CASSLSPAGSIKETQYF	TGTGCCAGCAGCTTGTCTCCGGCGGGAAGCATAAAAGAGACCCAGTACTTC
.	TRBV7-2	TRBJ1-3	.	CASSSGVGNTIYF	TGTGCCAGCAGCTCAGGGGTTGGAAACACCATATATTTT
TRBD1	TRBV27	TRBJ2-7	few	CASSFDRDYEQYF	TGTGCCAGCAGTTTCGACAGGGACTACGAGCAGTACTTC
.	TRBV24-1	TRBJ2-7	.	CATSEGERLTYEQYF	TGTGCCACCAGTGAAGGGGAAAGGCTTACCTACGAGCAGTACTTC
.	TRBV30	TRBJ1-6	.	CAWSGTANSPLHF	TGTGCCTGGAGTGGGACAGCCAATTCACCCCTCCACTTT
.	TRBV24-1	TRBJ1-1	.	CATSDSGAMGGIEEAFF	TGTGCCACCAGTGATTCTGGAGCGATGGGTGGAATAGAAGAAGCTTTCTTT
TRBD2	TRBV7-2	TRBJ2-1	.	CASSVSLAAIYNEQFF	TGTGCCAGCAGCGTCTCGCTAGCGGCAATTTACAATGAGCAGTTCTTC
.	TRBV7-8	TRBJ2-3	.	CASSHGGGRTTDTQYF	TGTGCCAGCAGCCATGGGGGAGGCAGGACCACAGATACGCAGTATTTT